These T cell receptor beta chains were read from a single sample in a study of CD8 T cells in ankylosing spondylitis. TCRdb re-derived calls from the 5' RACE reads in MiXCR, one entry per CDR3 protein. The table shows roughly 470,000 distinct CDR3 sequences, with roughly 25% occurring only once. The source material was blood, either unsorted or a sorted T cell fraction (not recorded which). These receptors all stem from a male donor with ankylosing spondylitis. The conserved cysteine and the conserved F or W are not part of the CDR3 here.

v_call cdr3_aa
TRBV2 ASRANSGNTIY
TRBV7-6 ASSDRSNEKLF
TRBV6-1 ASSEQATGAQY
TRBV5-1 ASSSRDPSTDTQY
TRBV20-1 SAEREGSYNEQF
TRBV29-1 SVQRQANTGELF
TRBV9 ASSVGGGEATEAF
TRBV5-1 ASSWGLAGAGELF
TRBV20-1 SASLDRVQPQH
TRBV12-3/TRBV12-4 ASSLKEYTQY
TRBV5-6 ASSPRRVKSTEAF
TRBV11-3 ASRGRNEQF
TRBV10-1 ASSEGGVVDTQY
TRBV11-2 ASSPSGLQLF
TRBV7-8 ASSLVQGRFETQY
TRBV6-1 ASRVPGLGRGY
TRBV20-1 SASGTSGQETQY
TRBV20-1 SATFQGLGETQY
TRBV11-1 ASSPRRGGGEGQETQY
TRBV4-1 ASSLTGATQY
TRBV27 ASSLTRDTVNYGYT
TRBV7-6 ASSPQPGASSYEQY
TRBV5-6 ASSFRLGRVTDTQY
TRBV7-9 ASSFTGEGDEQY
TRBV20-1 SGRRGYEQF
TRBV20-1 SAREGVPQY
TRBV5-1 ASSLAGAGAGELF
TRBV5-1 ASSWDSSTDTQY
TRBV2 ASSQRETGTTEKLF
TRBV27 ASSRQARNYGYT
TRBV6-1 ASRLSKGGGETQY
TRBV7-9 ASSLGRTGKDQPQH
TRBV5-8 ASSGPLAGAKTQY
TRBV7-9 ASSLASYHNEQF
TRBV15 ATSRPGTGSYEQY
TRBV3-1 ASSQDAGRGELF
TRBV10-3 AISPGISSYNEQF
TRBV11-2 ASSLYDTQY
TRBV4-2 ASSQDPGGDNTGELF
TRBV5-1 ASSFGSVIQETQY
TRBV4-2 ASSPAPGLVQETQY
TRBV27 ASSLSVSGNQPQH
TRBV4-2 ASSQDHGTQPQH
TRBV7-9 ASSLQREAKPKNIQY
TRBV20-1 SAGTSGSVETQY
TRBV29-1 SAKGQYTDTQY
TRBV7-8 ASSPGTSGSRGTDTQY
TRBV4-1 ASSQDRDGTHYT
TRBV3-1 ASSQDWAGANVLT